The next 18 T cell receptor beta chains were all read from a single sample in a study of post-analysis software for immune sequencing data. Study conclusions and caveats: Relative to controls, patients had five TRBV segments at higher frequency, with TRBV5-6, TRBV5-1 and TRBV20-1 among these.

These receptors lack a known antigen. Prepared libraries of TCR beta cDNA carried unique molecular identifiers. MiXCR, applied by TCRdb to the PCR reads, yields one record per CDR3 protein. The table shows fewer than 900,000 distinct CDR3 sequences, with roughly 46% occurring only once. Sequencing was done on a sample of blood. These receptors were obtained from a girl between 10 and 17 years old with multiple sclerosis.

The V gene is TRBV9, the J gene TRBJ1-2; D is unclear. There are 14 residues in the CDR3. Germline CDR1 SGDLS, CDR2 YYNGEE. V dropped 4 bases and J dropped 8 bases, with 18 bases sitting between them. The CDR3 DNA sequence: TGTGCCAGCAGCAAGTCCCCCGGGCTGGACGGCTACACCTTC. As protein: CASSKSPGLDGYTF.

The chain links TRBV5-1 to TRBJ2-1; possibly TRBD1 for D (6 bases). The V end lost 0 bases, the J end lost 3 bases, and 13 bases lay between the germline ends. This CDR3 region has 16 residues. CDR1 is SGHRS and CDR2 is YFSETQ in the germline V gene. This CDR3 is CASSLGGQHIYNEQFF. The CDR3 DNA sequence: TGCGCCAGCAGCTTGGGAGGACAGCATATCTACAATGAGCAGTTCTTC.

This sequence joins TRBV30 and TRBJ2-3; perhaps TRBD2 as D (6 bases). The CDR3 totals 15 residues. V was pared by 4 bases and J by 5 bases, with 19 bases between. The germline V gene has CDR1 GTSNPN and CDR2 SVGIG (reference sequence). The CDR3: CAWNRPHGGVDTQYF. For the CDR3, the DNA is TGTGCCTGGAACCGACCCCACGGGGGAGTAGATACGCAGTATTTT.

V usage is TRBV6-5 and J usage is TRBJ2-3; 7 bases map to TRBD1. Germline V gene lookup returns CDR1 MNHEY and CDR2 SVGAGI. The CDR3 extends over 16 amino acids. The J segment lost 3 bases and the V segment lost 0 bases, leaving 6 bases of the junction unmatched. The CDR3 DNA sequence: TGTGCCAGCAGTTACTCTCCAGGGGGTTGGACAGATACGCAGTATTTT. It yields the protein CASSYSPGGWTDTQYF.

The CDR3 region has the DNA TGTGCCTGGAGTTGGGGACAAGAGACCCAGTACTTC. Amino acids: CAWSWGQETQYF. The chain is built from TRBV30 and TRBJ2-5; D remains unclear. CDR3 length: 12 amino acids. Trimming removed 2 bases from V and 2 bases from J, with 6 bases in between. Germline V gene data show CDR1 as GTSNPN and CDR2 as SVGIG (reference sequence).

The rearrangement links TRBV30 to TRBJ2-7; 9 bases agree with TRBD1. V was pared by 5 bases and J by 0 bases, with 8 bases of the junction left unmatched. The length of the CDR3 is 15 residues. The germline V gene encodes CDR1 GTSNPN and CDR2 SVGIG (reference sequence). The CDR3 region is CAWHPGTGSSYEQYF. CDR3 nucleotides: TGTGCCTGGCATCCGGGGACAGGGAGCTCCTACGAGCAGTACTTC.

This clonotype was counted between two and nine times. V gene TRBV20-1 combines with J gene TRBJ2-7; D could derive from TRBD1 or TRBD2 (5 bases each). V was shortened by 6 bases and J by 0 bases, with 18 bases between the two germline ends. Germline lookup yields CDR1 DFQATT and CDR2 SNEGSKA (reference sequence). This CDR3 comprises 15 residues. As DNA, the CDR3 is TGCAGTGCCTACCCTCGGGACGGACACTCCTACGAGCAGTACTTC. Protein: CSAYPRDGHSYEQYF.

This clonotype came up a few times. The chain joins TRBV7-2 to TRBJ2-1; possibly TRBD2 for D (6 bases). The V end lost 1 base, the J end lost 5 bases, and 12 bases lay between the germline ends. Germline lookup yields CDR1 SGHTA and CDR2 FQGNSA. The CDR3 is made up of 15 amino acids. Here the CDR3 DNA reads TGTGCCAGCAGCTTAGACGGGAGAGGTGACAATGAGCAGTTCTTC. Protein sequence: CASSLDGRGDNEQFF.

CDR3 sequence: CASSLEAGVTEAFF. CDR3 in DNA: TGCGCCAGCAGCTTGGAGGCAGGGGTTACTGAAGCTTTCTTT. This sequence joins TRBV5-1 and TRBJ1-1, with TRBD1 as a possible D gene (6 bases). Germline loops: CDR1 SGHRS, CDR2 YFSETQ. This CDR3 is 14 amino acids long. The V gene lost 0 bases and the J gene lost 5 bases, with 11 bases spanning the gap.

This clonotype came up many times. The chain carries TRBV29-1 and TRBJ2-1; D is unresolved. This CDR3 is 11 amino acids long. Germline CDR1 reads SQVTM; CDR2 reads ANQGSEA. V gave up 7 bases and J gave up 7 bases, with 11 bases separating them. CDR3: CSATPSNEQFF. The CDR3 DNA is TGCAGCGCCACGCCTTCTAATGAGCAGTTCTTC.

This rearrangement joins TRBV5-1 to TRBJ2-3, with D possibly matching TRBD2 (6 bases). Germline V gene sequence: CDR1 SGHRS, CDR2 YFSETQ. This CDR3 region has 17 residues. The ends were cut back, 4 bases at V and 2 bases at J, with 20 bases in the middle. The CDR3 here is CASSRSAGTVTTDTQYF. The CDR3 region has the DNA TGCGCCAGCAGCCGTTCAGCGGGTACAGTTACCACAGATACGCAGTATTTT. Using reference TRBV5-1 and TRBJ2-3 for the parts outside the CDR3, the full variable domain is KAGVTQTPRYLIKTRGQQVTLSCSPISGHRSVSWYQQTPGQGLQFLFEYFSETQRNKGNFPGRFSGRQFSNSRSEMNVSTLELGDSALYLCASSRSAGTVTTDTQYFGPGTRLTVL.

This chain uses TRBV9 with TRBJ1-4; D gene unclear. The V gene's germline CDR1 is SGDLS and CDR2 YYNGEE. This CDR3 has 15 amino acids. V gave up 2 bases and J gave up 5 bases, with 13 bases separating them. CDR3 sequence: CASSVGDKENEKLFF. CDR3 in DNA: TGTGCCAGCAGCGTCGGTGATAAGGAGAATGAAAAACTGTTTTTT.

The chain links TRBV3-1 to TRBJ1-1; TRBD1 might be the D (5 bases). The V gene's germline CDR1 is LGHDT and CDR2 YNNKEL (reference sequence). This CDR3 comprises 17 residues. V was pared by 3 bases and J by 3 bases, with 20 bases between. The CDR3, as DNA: TGTGCCAGCAGCCACCCCAGATCGGTGGGGCAGGACACTGAAGCTTTCTTT. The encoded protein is CASSHPRSVGQDTEAFF.

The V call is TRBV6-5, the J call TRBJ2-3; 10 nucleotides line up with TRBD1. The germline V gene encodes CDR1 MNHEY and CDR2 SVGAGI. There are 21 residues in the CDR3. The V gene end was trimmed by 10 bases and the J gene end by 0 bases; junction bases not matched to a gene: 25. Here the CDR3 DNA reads TGTGCCACCACTTACCCCAGTCCGGGACAGGGGTTTAGATACAGCACAGATACGCAGTATTTT. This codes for CATTYPSPGQGFRYSTDTQYF.

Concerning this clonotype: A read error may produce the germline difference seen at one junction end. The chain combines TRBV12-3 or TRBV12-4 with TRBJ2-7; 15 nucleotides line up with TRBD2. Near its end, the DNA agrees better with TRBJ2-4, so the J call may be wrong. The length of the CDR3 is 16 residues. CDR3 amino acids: CVSSGLAGGPGNIQYF. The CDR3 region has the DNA TGTGTCAGCAGCGGACTAGCGGGAGGGCCTGGGAACATTCAGTACTTC.

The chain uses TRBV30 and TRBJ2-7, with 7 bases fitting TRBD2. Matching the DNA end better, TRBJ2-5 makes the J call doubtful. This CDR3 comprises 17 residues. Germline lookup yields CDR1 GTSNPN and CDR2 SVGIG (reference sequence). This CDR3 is CAWSGPQGLGTKETQYF. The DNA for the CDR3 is TGTGCCTGGAGTGGCCCCCAAGGACTAGGAACAAAAGAGACCCAGTACTTC.

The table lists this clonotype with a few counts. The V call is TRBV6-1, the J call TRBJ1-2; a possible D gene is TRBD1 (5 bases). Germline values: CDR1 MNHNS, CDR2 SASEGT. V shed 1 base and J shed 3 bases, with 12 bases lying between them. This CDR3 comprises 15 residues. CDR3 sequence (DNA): TGTGCCAGCAGTGAAGGGGCAGGGAGTGACTATGGCTACACCTTC. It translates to CASSEGAGSDYGYTF.

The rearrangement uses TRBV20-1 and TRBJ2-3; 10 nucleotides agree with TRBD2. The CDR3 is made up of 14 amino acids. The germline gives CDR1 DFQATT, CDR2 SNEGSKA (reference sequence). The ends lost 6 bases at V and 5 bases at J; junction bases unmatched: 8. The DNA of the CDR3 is TGCAGTGCCGATCTAGCGGGAGTTGGAGATACGCAGTATTTT. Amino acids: CSADLAGVGDTQYF.